Here is one T cell receptor (beta chain) with its context. Its matching antigen is unknown. The sample belongs to a study of STAT3 mutations in large granular lymphocyte leukemia. The CDR3 has 13 residues. The J segment lost 5 bases and the V segment lost 3 bases, leaving 2 bases of the junction unmatched. Looked up from germline, CDR1 is PRHDT and CDR2 is FYEKMQ (reference sequence). Libraries were prepared by immunoSEQ multiplex PCR; TCRdb keeps only in-frame clonotypes and omits some of them. In the table there are approximately 15,000 clones, 90% of which are singletons. Study-level points and caveats: Every T-cell large granular lymphocyte leukemia patient had at least one immunodominant TCR beta clonotype. All newly emerging clones after therapy were STAT3 wild type. Clonal expansion was inferred from samples taken at other timepoints.

This sequence originates from a middle-aged man with T-cell large granular lymphocyte leukemia. Some clones in this sample may be carry-over from other donors' samples. The chain joins TRBV13 to TRBJ2-5, with 8 bases aligning to TRBD1. Sequenced sample: peripheral blood mononuclear cells. CDR3: CASSFRTGETQYF. As DNA, the CDR3 is TGTGCCAGCAGCTTTAGGACAGGGGAGACCCAGTACTTC.